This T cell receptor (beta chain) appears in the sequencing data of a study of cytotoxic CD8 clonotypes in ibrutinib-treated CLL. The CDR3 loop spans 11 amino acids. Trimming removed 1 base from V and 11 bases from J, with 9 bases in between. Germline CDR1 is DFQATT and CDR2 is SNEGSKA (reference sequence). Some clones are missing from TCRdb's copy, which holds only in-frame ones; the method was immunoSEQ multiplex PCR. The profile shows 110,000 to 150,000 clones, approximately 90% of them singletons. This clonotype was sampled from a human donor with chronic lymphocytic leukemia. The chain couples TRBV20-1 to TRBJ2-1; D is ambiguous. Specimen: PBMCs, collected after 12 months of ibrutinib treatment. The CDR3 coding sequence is TGCAGTGCTAGAGTTGACGGAAAGCAGTTCTTC. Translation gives CSARVDGKQFF.